Reported below is one T cell receptor (beta chain). The sample holds a few counts of this clonotype. Its antigen target is currently unknown. No clone much larger than this one lies a single base away; base qualities are absent. The library came from RT-PCR. The sequencer was an Illumina HiSeq 2500. Starting from the raw public reads, TCRdb applied fastp trimming at Q25, assembled clones with MiXCR and retained in-frame beta chains. All rows with the same CDR3 protein become a single entry with the most common DNA and genes. The sample records about 650,000 distinct CDR3 sequences, less than 15% of which are singletons. Clones ranked in the top ten supply roughly 7.6% of the sample. CDR1 and CDR2 were assigned from the germline V gene as MGHDK and SYGVNS. V is shortened by 3 bases, J by 3 bases, and the region joining them spans 9 bases. From the cysteine up to the phenylalanine, the CDR3 has a length of 14 residues. Of the read, only the CDR3 DNA is kept; its 42 bases are in frame from base 1.

These data come from a study of response to subunit inactivated influenza vaccine (dated by TCRdb to 2016 to 2018). For context, the study as a whole: The study used deep quantitative T cell receptor repertoire profiling to track responses to a trivalent subunit inactivated influenza vaccine.

Broad study findings and their caveats: The authors proposed that each seasonal influenza vaccination may bring in only a limited number of new T cells.

This TCR was sampled from a man between 45 and 60 years old who received an inactivated influenza vaccine. Donor details come from another sample of the same person, matched by shared clones. Here the chain combines TRBV25-1 and TRBJ1-3; a weak D assignment points to TRBD1 (5 bases agree). The specimen was PBMCs from blood, collected around two weeks before vaccination. The CDR3 protein sequence reads: CASSEGGDGNTIYF. At the DNA level, the sequence is TGTGCCAGCAGTGAGGGGGGAGATGGAAACACCATATATTTT. With all but the CDR3 taken from the reference TRBV25-1 and TRBJ1-3 genes, the full variable domain is: EADIYQTPRYLVIGTGKKITLECSQTMGHDKMYWYQQDPGMELHLIHYSYGVNSTEKGDLSSESTVSRIRTEHFPLTLESARPSHTSQYLCASSEGGDGNTIYFGEGSWLTVV.